These T cell receptor beta chains were read from a single sample in a study of cytomegalovirus exposure and HLA in healthy donors. Some clones are missing from TCRdb's copy, which holds only in-frame ones; the method was immunoSEQ multiplex PCR. The sample carries around 200,000 clones, roughly 83% recorded once. Sequenced input: PBMCs. Every receptor here comes from a girl aged 10 to 17 in good health and CMV-seronegative. Each CDR3 is given without its conserved first and last residue. Expanded clones get a size class; other rows say once, few or many, or leave the size out.

v_gene,abundance,len,CDR3aa
TRBV4-3,few,12,ASSQPGGAGGYT
TRBV7-2,.,12,ASSGDSKNQPQH
TRBV2,.,15,ASSESGQGRALAEAF
TRBV27,many,17,ASSQDRTGWSIRGTEAF
TRBV7-9,.,13,ASREGQGTLGGYT
TRBV25-1,.,15,ASSDGDILLSNQPQH
TRBV19,.,12,ASSLGLPTDTQY
TRBV7-9,.,17,ASSPIPGSTFLPQETQY
TRBV28,.,12,ASSFRGASQPQH
TRBV11-2,.,14,ASSLGETSDGTEQF
TRBV6-5,few,12,ASSRETSGCGYT
TRBV7-2,.,14,ASSQMTGGRRTEAF
TRBV30,few,12,AWSSGTGPYEQY
TRBV7-3,.,10,ASRGVGGELF
TRBV28,.,15,ASRNPAGRTGGNTIY
TRBV5-1,.,13,ASSSRTGSGNTIY
TRBV6-6,.,14,ASSYAQGMLNEKLF
TRBV5-1,.,14,ASSHTSGKVANEQF
TRBV15,once,13,ATSRDRGLNSPLH
TRBV9,.,12,ASSVDGQVNGYT
TRBV6-5,.,14,ASSSGQPILGYEQY
TRBV6-5,once,12,ASSYVRDHYGYT
TRBV18,once,14,ASSPKQGSYNQPQH
TRBV2,.,11,ASILLVREEAF
TRBV28,.,14,ASSLFGQGRNTEAF
TRBV6-5,.,13,ASRKTGTVQNEQY
TRBV10-2,.,12,ASIREGYYNEQF
TRBV18,.,13,ASSPPQGWNTEAF
TRBV19,.,12,ASSMVRANQPQH
TRBV7-9,.,13,ASSPKTGEWETQY
TRBV19,once,12,ASSPGQGVTEAF
TRBV28,.,15,ASSRRIQEPRSYEQY
TRBV5-6,.,13,ASSLGDRLNTEAF
TRBV7-6,.,12,ASSAGGGSYEQY
TRBV6-6,.,12,ASTTGTGVQPQH
TRBV9,.,13,ASSARRGYNSPLH
TRBV7-9,.,12,ASSWGQKNTEAF
TRBV29-1,.,11,SVEAPSRDTQY